The present entry profiles one T cell receptor beta chain with its context. Produced via immunoSEQ multiplex PCR; TCRdb's table is partial and in-frame only. Here the sample spans 110,000 to 150,000 clones, about 80% being singletons. The sample comes from a study of blood T cell repertoires in COVID-19. Study details: The United States, Italy and Spain were the sources of the acute and convalescent COVID-19 samples. T cells, B-cell-depleted T cells, or PBMCs provided the cDNA or gDNA that served as material.

The participants were between roughly 18 and 100 years old and came from fewer than 25 US areas. Donors in Cohort 3 who had recovered were those with two negative PCRs, healthcare professional clearance, or resolution of their symptoms. The TCR comes from a woman in her fifties or sixties who had recovered from COVID-19. The sequenced sample was PBMCs or T cells enriched from blood (not recorded which).

CDR3 nucleotides: TGTGCCAGCAGCTTAGCTATAGTCTCAACTAATGAAAAACTGTTTTTT. Protein product: CASSLAIVSTNEKLFF. The J gene is TRBJ1-4, the V gene TRBV7-9; D unresolved. V was clipped by 0 bases and J by 0 bases, with 8 bases between them. The CDR3 has 16 residues. Germline CDR1 reads SEHNR; CDR2 reads FQNEAQ (reference sequence). The full variable domain, rest sourced from reference TRBV7-9 and TRBJ1-4, is DTGVSQNPRHKITKRGQNVTFRCDPISEHNRLYWYRQTLGQGPEFLTYFQNEAQLEKSRLLSDRFSAERPKGSFSTLEIQRTEQGDSAMYLCASSLAIVSTNEKLFFGSGTQLSVL.